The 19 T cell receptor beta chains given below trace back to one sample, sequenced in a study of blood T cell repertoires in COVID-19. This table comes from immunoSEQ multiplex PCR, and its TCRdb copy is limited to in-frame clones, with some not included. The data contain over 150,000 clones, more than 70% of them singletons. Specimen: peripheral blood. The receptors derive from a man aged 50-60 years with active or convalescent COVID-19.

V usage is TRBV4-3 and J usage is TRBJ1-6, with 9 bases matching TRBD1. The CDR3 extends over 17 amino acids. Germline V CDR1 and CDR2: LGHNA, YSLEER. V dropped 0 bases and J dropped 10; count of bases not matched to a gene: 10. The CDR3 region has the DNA TGCGCCAGCAGCCAAGATGGGTTACAGGGGGCTGGCTCACCCCTCCACTTT. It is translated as CASSQDGLQGAGSPLHF.

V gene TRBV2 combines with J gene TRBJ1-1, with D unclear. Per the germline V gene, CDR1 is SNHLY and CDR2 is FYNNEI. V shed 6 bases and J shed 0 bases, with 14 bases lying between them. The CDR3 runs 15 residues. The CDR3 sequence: CASRIPGTVNTEAFF. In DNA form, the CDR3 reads TGTGCCAGCAGGATACCCGGTACAGTGAACACTGAAGCTTTCTTT.

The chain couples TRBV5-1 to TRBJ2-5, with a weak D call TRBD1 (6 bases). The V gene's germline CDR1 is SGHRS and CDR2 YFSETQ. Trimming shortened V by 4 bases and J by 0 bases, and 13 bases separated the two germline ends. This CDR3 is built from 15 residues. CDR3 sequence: CASSLPTGYQETQYF. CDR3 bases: TGCGCCAGCAGCCTCCCGACAGGATACCAAGAGACCCAGTACTTC.

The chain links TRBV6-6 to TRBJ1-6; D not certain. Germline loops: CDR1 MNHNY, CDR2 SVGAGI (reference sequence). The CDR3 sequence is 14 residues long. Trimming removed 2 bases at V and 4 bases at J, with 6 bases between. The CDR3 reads CASSYADYNSPLHF. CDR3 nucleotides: TGTGCCAGCAGTTACGCAGATTATAATTCACCCCTCCACTTT.

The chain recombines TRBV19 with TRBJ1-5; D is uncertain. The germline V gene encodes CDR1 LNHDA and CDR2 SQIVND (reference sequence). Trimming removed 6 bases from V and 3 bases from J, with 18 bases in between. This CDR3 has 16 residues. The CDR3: CASRKEFGRPNQPQHF. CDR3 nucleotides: TGTGCCAGTAGGAAAGAATTTGGCAGGCCCAATCAGCCCCAGCATTTT.

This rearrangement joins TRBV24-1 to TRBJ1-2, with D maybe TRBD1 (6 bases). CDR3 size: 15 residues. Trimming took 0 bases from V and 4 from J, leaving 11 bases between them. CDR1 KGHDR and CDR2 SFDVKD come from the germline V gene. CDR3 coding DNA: TGTGCCACCAGTGATTTGGGCCAGGGGATCTATGGCTACACCTTC. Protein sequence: CATSDLGQGIYGYTF.

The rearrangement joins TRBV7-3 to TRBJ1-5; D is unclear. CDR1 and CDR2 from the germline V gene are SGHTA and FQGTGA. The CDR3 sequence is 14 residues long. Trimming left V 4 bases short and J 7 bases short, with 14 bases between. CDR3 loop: CASSSPGETQPQHF. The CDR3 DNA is TGTGCCAGCAGCTCCCCGGGAGAAACACAGCCCCAGCATTTT.

Here the CDR3 DNA reads TGTGCCAGCAGTTGGGACAGGGGGCCGAGTGGCTACACCTTC. It is translated as CASSWDRGPSGYTF. The rearrangement joins TRBV6-6 to TRBJ1-2; 12 nucleotides agree with TRBD1. The trim removed 4 bases at V and 7 bases at J, leaving 4 bases unmatched. Looked up from germline, CDR1 is MNHNY and CDR2 is SVGAGI (reference sequence). The CDR3 has 14 amino acids.

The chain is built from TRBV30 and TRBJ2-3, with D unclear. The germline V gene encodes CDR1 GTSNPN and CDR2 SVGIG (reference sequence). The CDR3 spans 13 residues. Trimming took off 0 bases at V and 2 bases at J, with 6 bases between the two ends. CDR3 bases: TGTGCCTGGAGTGTATCCTACACAGATACGCAGTATTTT. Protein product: CAWSVSYTDTQYF. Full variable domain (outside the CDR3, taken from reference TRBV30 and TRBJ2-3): SQTIHQWPATLVQPVGSPLSLECTVEGTSNPNLYWYRQAAGRGLQLLFYSVGIGQISSEVPQNLSASRPQDRQFILSSKKLLLSDSGFYLCAWSVSYTDTQYFGPGTRLTVL.

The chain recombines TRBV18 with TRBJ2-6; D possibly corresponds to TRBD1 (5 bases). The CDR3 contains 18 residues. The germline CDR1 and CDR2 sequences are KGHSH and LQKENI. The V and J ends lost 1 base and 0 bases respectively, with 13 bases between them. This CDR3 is CASSPLSGKSSGANVLTF. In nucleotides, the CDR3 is TGTGCCAGCTCACCACTGTCAGGGAAAAGCTCTGGGGCCAACGTCCTGACTTTC.

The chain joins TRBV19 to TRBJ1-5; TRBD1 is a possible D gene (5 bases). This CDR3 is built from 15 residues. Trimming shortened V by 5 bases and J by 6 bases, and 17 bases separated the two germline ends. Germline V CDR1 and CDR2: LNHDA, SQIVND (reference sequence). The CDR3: CASSPEARVGQPQHF. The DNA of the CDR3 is TGTGCCAGTAGTCCCGAAGCCAGGGTTGGTCAGCCCCAGCATTTT. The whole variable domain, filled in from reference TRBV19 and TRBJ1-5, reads DGGITQSPKYLFRKEGQNVTLSCEQNLNHDAMYWYRQDPGQGLRLIYYSQIVNDFQKGDIAEGYSVSREKKESFPLTVTSAQKNPTAFYLCASSPEARVGQPQHFGDGTRLSIL.

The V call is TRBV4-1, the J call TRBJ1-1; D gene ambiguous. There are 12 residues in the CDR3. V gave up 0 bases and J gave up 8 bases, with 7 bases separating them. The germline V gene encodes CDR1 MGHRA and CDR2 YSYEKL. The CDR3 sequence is CASSQDLREAFF. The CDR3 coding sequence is TGCGCCAGCAGCCAAGATCTTCGGGAAGCTTTCTTT.

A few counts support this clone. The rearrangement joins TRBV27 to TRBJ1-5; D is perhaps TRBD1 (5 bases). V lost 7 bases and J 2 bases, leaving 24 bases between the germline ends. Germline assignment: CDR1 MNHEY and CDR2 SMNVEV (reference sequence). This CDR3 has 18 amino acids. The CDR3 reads CASTHPGLRVVGNQPQHF. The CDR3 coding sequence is TGTGCCAGCACCCATCCGGGACTCAGGGTCGTTGGCAATCAGCCCCAGCATTTT.

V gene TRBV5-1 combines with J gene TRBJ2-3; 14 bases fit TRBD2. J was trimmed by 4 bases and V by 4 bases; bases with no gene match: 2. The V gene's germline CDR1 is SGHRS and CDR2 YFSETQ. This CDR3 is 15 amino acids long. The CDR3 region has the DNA TGCGCCAGCAGCCTGACTAGCGGGGGGGCAGATACGCAGTATTTT. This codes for CASSLTSGGADTQYF.

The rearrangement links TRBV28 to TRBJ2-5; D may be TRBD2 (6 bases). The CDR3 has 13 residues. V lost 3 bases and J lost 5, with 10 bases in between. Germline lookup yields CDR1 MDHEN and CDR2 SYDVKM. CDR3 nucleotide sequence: TGTGCCAGCAGTTTTACCGGGGGTGAGACCCAGTACTTC. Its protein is CASSFTGGETQYF.

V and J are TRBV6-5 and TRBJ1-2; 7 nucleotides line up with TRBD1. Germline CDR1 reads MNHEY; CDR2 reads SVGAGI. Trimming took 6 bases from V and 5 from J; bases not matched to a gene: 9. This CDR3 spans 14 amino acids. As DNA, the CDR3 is TGTGCCAGCAGAAAACAGGGGTTGAGGTATGGCTACACCTTC. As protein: CASRKQGLRYGYTF.

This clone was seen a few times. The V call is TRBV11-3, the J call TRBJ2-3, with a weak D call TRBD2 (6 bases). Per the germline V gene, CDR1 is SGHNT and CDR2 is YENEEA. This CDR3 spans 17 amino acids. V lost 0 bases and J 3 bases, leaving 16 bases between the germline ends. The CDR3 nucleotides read TGTGCCAGCAGCTTAGAATTTGGGCGGGAATCTACAGATACGCAGTATTTT. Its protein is CASSLEFGRESTDTQYF.

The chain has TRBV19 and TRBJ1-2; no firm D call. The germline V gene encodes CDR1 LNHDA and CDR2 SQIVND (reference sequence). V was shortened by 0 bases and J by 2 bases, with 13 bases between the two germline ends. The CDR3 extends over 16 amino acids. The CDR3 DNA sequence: TGTGCCAGTAGTATAGATCGGAGAGTACGAAACTATGGCTACACCTTC. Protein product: CASSIDRRVRNYGYTF.

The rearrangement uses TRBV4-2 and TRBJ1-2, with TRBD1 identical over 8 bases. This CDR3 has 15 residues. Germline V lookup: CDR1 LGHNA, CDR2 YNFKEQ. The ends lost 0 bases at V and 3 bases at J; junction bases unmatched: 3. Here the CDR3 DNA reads TGTGCCAGCAGCCAAGATCAGACAGGGGACTATGGCTACACCTTC. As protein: CASSQDQTGDYGYTF.